The present T cell receptor (beta chain) was sequenced within a study of T cells in localized non-small cell lung cancer. The data were produced by immunoSEQ multiplex PCR, yet TCRdb's version contains in-frame clones alone and is incomplete. The table has around 1,700 clones, around 25% seen once. This CDR3 region has 18 residues. The germline V gene encodes CDR1 MGHRA and CDR2 YSYEKL. The V gene lost 4 bases and the J gene lost 2 bases, with 22 bases spanning the gap. The sample consisted of normal lung tissue next to the tumor, taken before any cancer treatment. The V gene is TRBV4-1, the J gene TRBJ2-3; maybe TRBD1 (6 bases). The origin of this receptor is an older female donor with stage I lung adenocarcinoma. CDR3 amino acids: CASSPTAQGLRNTDTQYF. The CDR3 DNA is TGCGCCAGCAGCCCTACCGCACAGGGATTGAGAAACACAGATACGCAGTATTTT.